This section outlines one TCR beta chain sequence together with its context. Its specific antigen is unknown. It has no much larger one-base neighbor in the sample; base qualities were not kept. The source of the sample is a study of CD8 T cells in ankylosing spondylitis (dated 2017 in TCRdb). About the investigation overall: T cell receptor beta repertoires were profiled in healthy donors and ankylosing spondylitis patients so that disease-linked TCR variants could be found. The full study cohort was made up of about 24 ankylosing spondylitis patients and around 100 healthy donors. Samples of peripheral blood were taken, and for ankylosing spondylitis patients, synovial fluid was collected as well. Overall results and qualifications from the work: In peripheral blood, the disease-linked clones were found at relatively low frequencies and had a CD8+ phenotype. Blood from ankylosing spondylitis patients appeared to be characterized by a TCR beta motif composed of 7 to 9 highly homologous amino acid variants. According to the report, matched synovial fluid samples from ankylosing spondylitis patients were significantly enriched for the disease-linked clones. Some motif variants had previously been reported in the synovial fluid and blood of reactive arthritis patients, which suggests shared mechanisms of disease initiation.

This sample was sequenced with an Illumina HiSeq 2500. Quantitative 5'-RACE with molecular barcodes was used to prepare TCR beta libraries. The original methods were these. A new computational method, built on a probabilistic model of VDJ rearrangement, was used to identify disease-linked TCR variants. TCRdb reanalyzed the raw reads on its own, using fastp at Q25 for trimming and MiXCR for clone calling, and kept in-frame beta chains. Rows are unified per CDR3 protein, each entry keeping the most common DNA and genes. The V and J calls here are based on TCRdb, not the publication. The sample yields around 450,000 distinct CDR3 sequences; roughly a quarter were counted once. The ten largest clones represent 0.85% to 1% of the sample. According to the germline V gene, CDR1 reads SGHRS and CDR2 reads YFSETQ. From cysteine to phenylalanine, the CDR3 is 15 amino acids long. The only DNA kept is the CDR3, 45 bases in frame from the first base. V gives up 5 bases and J gives up 0 bases, and the segment between their germline ends measures 12 bases.

The receptor comes from a male donor with ankylosing spondylitis. The specimen was blood, either unsorted or a sorted T cell fraction (not recorded which). The chain couples TRBV5-1 to TRBJ2-1; a tentative D call is TRBD2 (5 bases match). CDR3 sequence: CASRMERNSYNEQFF. The nucleotide sequence is given as TGCGCCAGCAGAATGGAGCGGAACTCCTACAATGAGCAGTTCTTC.